This TCR beta chain is from a study of blood T cell repertoires in COVID-19. The overall study: T cells, B-cell-depleted T cells, or PBMCs supplied cDNA or gDNA.

Assay used: immunoSEQ multiplex PCR; TCRdb lists only in-frame clones, some missing. The sample lists around 300,000 clones, about four fifths occurring once. Germline lookup yields CDR1 SQVTM and CDR2 ANQGSEA. CDR3 length: 14 amino acids. V lost 3 bases, J lost 1 base, and 0 bases stayed unmatched. This clone occurred once. The sequenced material came from peripheral blood. The receptor was isolated from a man aged 30-40 years with active or convalescent COVID-19. The chain employs TRBV29-1 and TRBJ2-3, with TRBD2 identical over 11 bases. CDR3 protein: CSVETSGGTDTQYF. The DNA for the CDR3 is TGCAGCGTTGAGACTAGCGGGGGCACAGATACGCAGTATTTT.